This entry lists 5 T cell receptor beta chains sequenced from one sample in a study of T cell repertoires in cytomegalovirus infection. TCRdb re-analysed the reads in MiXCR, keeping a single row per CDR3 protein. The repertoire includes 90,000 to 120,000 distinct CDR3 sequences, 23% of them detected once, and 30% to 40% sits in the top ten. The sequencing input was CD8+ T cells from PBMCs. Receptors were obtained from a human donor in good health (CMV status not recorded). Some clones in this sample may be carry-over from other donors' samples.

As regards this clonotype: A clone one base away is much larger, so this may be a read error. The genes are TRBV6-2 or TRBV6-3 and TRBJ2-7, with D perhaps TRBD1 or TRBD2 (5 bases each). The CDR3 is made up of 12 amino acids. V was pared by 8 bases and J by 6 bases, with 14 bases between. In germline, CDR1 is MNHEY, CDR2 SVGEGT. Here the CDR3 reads CASRQTGTEQYF. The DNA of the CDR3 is TGTGCCAGCCGCCAGACCGGGACCGAGCAGTACTTC.

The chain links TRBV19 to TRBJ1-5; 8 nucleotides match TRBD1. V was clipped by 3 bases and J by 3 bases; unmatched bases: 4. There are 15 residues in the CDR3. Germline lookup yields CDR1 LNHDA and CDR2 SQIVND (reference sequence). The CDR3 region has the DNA TGTGCCAGTAGTATCAGACAGGGGTTCAATCAGCCCCAGCATTTT. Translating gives CASSIRQGFNQPQHF. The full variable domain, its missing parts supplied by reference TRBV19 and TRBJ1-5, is DGGITQSPKYLFRKEGQNVTLSCEQNLNHDAMYWYRQDPGQGLRLIYYSQIVNDFQKGDIAEGYSVSREKKESFPLTVTSAQKNPTAFYLCASSIRQGFNQPQHFGDGTRLSIL.

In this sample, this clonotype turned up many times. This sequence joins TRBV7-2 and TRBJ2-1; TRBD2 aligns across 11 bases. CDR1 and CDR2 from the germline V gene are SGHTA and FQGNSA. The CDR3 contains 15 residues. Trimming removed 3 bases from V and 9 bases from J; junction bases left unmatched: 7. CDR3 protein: CASSFSGGAMGEQFF. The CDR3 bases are TGTGCCAGCAGCTTTAGCGGGGGGGCGATGGGTGAGCAGTTCTTC.

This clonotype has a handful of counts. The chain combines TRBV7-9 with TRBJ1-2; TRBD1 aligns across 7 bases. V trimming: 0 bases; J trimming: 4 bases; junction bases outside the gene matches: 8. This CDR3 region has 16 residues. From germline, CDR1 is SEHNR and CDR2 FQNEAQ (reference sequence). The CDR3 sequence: CASSLAGTEITYGYTF. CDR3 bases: TGTGCCAGCAGCTTAGCAGGGACAGAGATTACCTATGGCTACACCTTC.

The CDR3 sequence is CASSPAPYEQYF. The CDR3 region has the DNA TGTGCCAGCAGCCCCGCACCCTACGAGCAGTACTTC. V and J are TRBV7-9 and TRBJ2-7; D remains ambiguous. The CDR3 has 12 amino acids. The V end lost 5 bases, the J end lost 2 bases, and 7 bases lay between the germline ends. Germline CDR1 and CDR2: SEHNR and FQNEAQ (reference sequence).